This T cell receptor beta chain was sequenced during a study of PD-1 blockade in classical Hodgkin lymphoma (TCRdb year 2020). Background for the entire study: Nivolumab dosing was 3 mg/kg intravenously every 2 weeks, continuing until either disease progression or unacceptable toxicity. The study used CyTOF and TCR beta sequencing to define a peripheral blood immune signature of response to PD-1 blockade in classical Hodgkin lymphoma. Results the study describes overall, beyond this receptor: Baseline TCR diversity was reported as lower in newly diagnosed patients than in healthy donors, and lower still in relapsed/refractory patients. Lower diversity was observed in patients in whom nivolumab was started less than 1 year after ASCT, and these patients were excluded from later analyses so that confounding by immune reconstitution would be avoided. The study covered only a single clinical trial cohort, and the causes of the repertoire differences, possibly disease activity or prior therapy, were still not defined. Trial patients achieving complete response had baseline diversity similar to newly diagnosed patients, whereas partial responders and progressors had significantly lower diversity. A significant rise by C4D1 was seen in CD4+ but not CD8+ TCR diversity (p=0.0027 vs p=0.16), with the rise being most apparent in complete responders (p=0.02).

Genomic DNA was isolated using the Qiagen DNeasy kit from unsorted PBMCs as well as from negatively selected CD4+ and CD8+ fractions. TCR beta CDR3 regions were amplified by immunoSEQ multiplex PCR using primers annealing to V and J segments. A synthetic immune receptor repertoire was used to minimize amplification bias, and any remaining bias was removed computationally after sequencing. The original pipeline was this. Repertoire diversity was quantified as the Shannon entropy index using custom Python scripts. The unsorted, CD4+ and CD8+ repertoires were each analyzed separately, with the exception of combined analyses, where CD4+ and CD8+ sequences were merged in silico. Clonal expansion was defined as a frequency increase of at least 2-fold after treatment compared with C1D1, and clones undetected at baseline were assigned a pseudocount of 0.5. Singleton clones were defined as clones with 0 or 1 copy at C1D1, and non-singleton clones were defined as clones with 2 or more copies. Clones expanded in unsorted samples were labelled as CD4+, CD8+ or unknown by matching protein sequences in sorted samples from the same patient. Wilcoxon tests on paired samples were used to test diversity changes from C1D1 to C4D1. In its TCRdb copy, this immuneACCESS table keeps in-frame sequences only and misses some clones. Where compared with another copy, unresolved V genes explain less than half of these, and the others have no known cause. V and J calls and clone size follow that table, whereas D and trimming were derived from the DNA. A total of tens of thousands of clones appear in this sample, around 64% of them only once. The top ten constitute over 15% of the sample.

Remarks on this clone: Its antigen is still unknown. There are no base qualities to consult, and no much larger clone falls within one base.

Via the germline V gene (reference sequence), CDR1 is MNHEY and CDR2 SMNVEV. From the cysteine up to the phenylalanine, the CDR3 has a length of 16 residues. This entry keeps only the CDR3 DNA: 48 bases, framed from base 1. Trimmed from V: 6 bases; trimmed from J: 4 bases; junction bases lacking a gene match: 5. This sample's time point label indicates: cycle 1 day 1 (C1D1), immediately before nivolumab initiation. All trial patients had relapsed after autologous stem cell transplantation, with cohorts A, B and C differing in prior brentuximab vedotin exposure. The trial cohort was composed of roughly 60 patients with relapsed/refractory classical Hodgkin lymphoma, for whom complete response, partial response or progressive disease was recorded as best overall response. Single-agent nivolumab was administered to trial patients in the multi-cohort phase II CheckMate 205 trial. An independent review committee assessed best overall response using the 2007 International Working Group response criteria. PBMCs from the trial were collected at three points: immediately before nivolumab initiation (C1D1), and during therapy at cycle 2 day 1 and cycle 4 day 1. Peripheral blood was collected in 8 mL Vacutainer Cell Preparation Tubes, from which PBMCs were isolated by centrifugation and then cryopreserved.

Specimen: peripheral blood mononuclear cells (PBMCs), collected at baseline. The sequence joins TRBV27 to TRBJ2-1, with 14 bases in between that match TRBD2. This TCR derives from a human donor with classical Hodgkin lymphoma. CDR3 protein: CASRSGTSGGYNEQFF. The DNA reads as follows: TGTGCCAGCAGATCCGGGACTAGCGGGGGATACAATGAGCAGTTCTTC.